This is a list of T cell receptor beta chains from one sample in a study of cytomegalovirus exposure and HLA in healthy donors. Only in-frame clones appear in the TCRdb table, and some are missing; sequencing was by immunoSEQ multiplex PCR. The top ten clones hold approximately 3.9% of a sample with about 130,000 clones, roughly 68% of them seen once. Sample: PBMCs. These receptors came from a woman aged 50 to 60 in good health and CMV-seropositive. The CDR3 runs from the conserved cysteine through the conserved F or W. The D gene is left open where the match is weak. Clone sizes are given selectively: once, few, many, or a class where the clone is expanded.

TGTGCCAGCAGCTGGGGCAGTTCCCTACACCCGAACACTGAAGCTTTCTTT	CASSWGSSLHPNTEAFF	NA	NA	TRBJ1-1	TRBV7-9
TGTGCCAGCAGAGTAGGGTGGACAGGGGGCTTTAATTCACCCCTCCACTTT	CASRVGWTGGFNSPLHF	NA	TRBD1	TRBJ1-6	TRBV28
TGTGCCAGCAGCGTAGCTACGGGAGTGGAGACCCAGTACTTC	CASSVATGVETQYF	NA	NA	TRBJ2-5	TRBV9
TGTGCCAGTAGTACGGGACTAGCGGGTCTCCTTGCCATTCAGTACTTC	CASSTGLAGLLAIQYF	NA	TRBD2	TRBJ2-4	TRBV19
TGTGCCAGCAGCTTATCCTCGCAGTACTTC	CASSLSSQYF	NA	NA	TRBJ2-7	TRBV11-3
TGTGCCAGCTCACCAGGGACAGGGGGCTACAATGAGCAGTTCTTC	CASSPGTGGYNEQFF	once	TRBD1	TRBJ2-1	TRBV18
TGTGCCAGCAGTCCCTCGTCGGGGTTCCGGGAGACCCAGTACTTC	CASSPSSGFRETQYF	NA	NA	TRBJ2-5	TRBV7-9
TGCGCCAGCAGCCCACAAGCGGGAGGCGAGACAGATACGCAGTATTTT	CASSPQAGGETDTQYF	NA	TRBD2	TRBJ2-3	TRBV5-1
TGTGCCAGCAGTGAATTTGGCCAGGGAGGGCCCTATGGCTACACCTTC	CASSEFGQGGPYGYTF	NA	NA	TRBJ1-2	TRBV6-1
TGCGCCAGCAGCGGGAGGGGGGATCGGGATGGCTACACCTTC	CASSGRGDRDGYTF	once	NA	TRBJ1-2	TRBV5-1
TGTGCCAGCAGTTCTTCTGGGCCAAGCACCGGGGAGCTGTTTTTT	CASSSSGPSTGELFF	NA	NA	TRBJ2-2	TRBV27
TGTGCCAGCAGTGAGAGTTCGAATTCACCCCTCCACTTT	CASSESSNSPLHF	NA	NA	TRBJ1-6	TRBV6-4
TGCGCCAGCGGGAGTACTGAAGCTTTCTTT	CASGSTEAFF	NA	NA	TRBJ1-1	TRBV10-2
TGTGCCAGCAGTTCAAGACAGGGGATCTCCTACGAGCAGTACTTC	CASSSRQGISYEQYF	NA	TRBD1	TRBJ2-7	TRBV6-6
TGCGCCAGCAGTGAAAAGGGGAACTATGGCTACACCTTC	CASSEKGNYGYTF	NA	NA	TRBJ1-2	TRBV10-1
TGTGCCAGCAGCGTAGGGGGACTACAATACGAGCAGTACTTC	CASSVGGLQYEQYF	NA	TRBD2	TRBJ2-7	TRBV9
TGCAGCGTGCGCGGGGGACGAGGGGAGACCCAGTACTTC	CSVRGGRGETQYF	NA	TRBD2	TRBJ2-5	TRBV29-1
TGTGCCAGCAGTTACCAGCGCTCTGGGGCCAACGTCCTGACTTTC	CASSYQRSGANVLTF	few	NA	TRBJ2-6	TRBV6-6
TGTGCCAGCAGCCGAGACTCGCGTACAGGCGGCTACACCTTC	CASSRDSRTGGYTF	NA	NA	TRBJ1-2	TRBV5-4
TGTGCTAGTGGACCCCCAAGGGGTTCAGATACGCAGTATTTT	CASGPPRGSDTQYF	NA	NA	TRBJ2-3	TRBV12-5
TGTGCCAGCTCATCAAGGCAGGGGGTTTACGAGCAGTACTTC	CASSSRQGVYEQYF	NA	TRBD1	TRBJ2-7	TRBV18
TGTGCCAGCAGTTGGCAGTCAAGCTCTGGAAACACCATATATTTT	CASSWQSSSGNTIYF	NA	NA	TRBJ1-3	TRBV2
TGTGCCAGTAGTCTGGGCTTTAGCTCCTATAATTCACCCCTCCACTTT	CASSLGFSSYNSPLHF	NA	NA	TRBJ1-6	TRBV19
TGTGCCAGCAGCTTAATACCGGGAAGCTCCTACGAGCAGTACTTC	CASSLIPGSSYEQYF	NA	NA	TRBJ2-7	TRBV5-4
TGTGCCAGCAGTTATAGCGGGGGCTATTCCTACGAGCAGTACTTC	CASSYSGGYSYEQYF	NA	TRBD2	TRBJ2-7	TRBV27
TGTGCCAGCAGTGAACAGGGCACCCGGTCCTACGAGCAGTACTTC	CASSEQGTRSYEQYF	few	NA	TRBJ2-7	TRBV6-1
TGTGCCAGCAGTGTCAGGGTACTGACTGGAGATACGCAGTATTTT	CASSVRVLTGDTQYF	NA	NA	TRBJ2-3	TRBV6-1
TGTGCCTGGAGTGTACCGGCGGGGAACAAGCAGTACTTC	CAWSVPAGNKQYF	NA	NA	TRBJ2-7	TRBV30
TGTGCCAGTAGGGGGTGGGGACAGGGGACAGATACGCAGTATTTT	CASRGWGQGTDTQYF	NA	TRBD1	TRBJ2-3	TRBV19
TGTGCCAGCAGCTTAGCAGCTCGCTACGAGCAGTACTTC	CASSLAARYEQYF	medium-sized	NA	TRBJ2-7	TRBV7-9
TGTGCCAGCCGGACAGGGGGCTCCTACGAGCAGTACTTC	CASRTGGSYEQYF	NA	TRBD1	TRBJ2-7	TRBV11-2
TGTGCCAGCAGCCCCCTGAGTAATACGCAGTATTTT	CASSPLSNTQYF	NA	NA	TRBJ2-3	TRBV7-6
TGTGCCAGCAGTCCAGGGGTCTCTGGAAACACCATATATTTT	CASSPGVSGNTIYF	NA	NA	TRBJ1-3	TRBV6-6
TGTGCCAGCAGCCCTCCCCAGTCAGGGGGCGTTAACTATGGCTACACCTTC	CASSPPQSGGVNYGYTF	NA	TRBD1	TRBJ1-2	TRBV11-3
TGTGCCAGCAGCCAAACAGGGGGCAATTTCAATGAGCAGTTCTTC	CASSQTGGNFNEQFF	NA	TRBD1	TRBJ2-1	TRBV9
TGCGCCAGCAGCTTGTTGCGCTTTAATGGGCAGTTCTTC	CASSLLRFNGQFF	NA	NA	TRBJ2-1	TRBV5-1
TGTGCCAGCAGCTCGGGACAGGGCAATGAGCAGTTCTTC	CASSSGQGNEQFF	NA	TRBD1	TRBJ2-1	TRBV7-2
TGTGCCAGCAGTCCCCTCCCGACAGGGGTGTACTATGGCTACACCTTC	CASSPLPTGVYYGYTF	NA	TRBD1	TRBJ1-2	TRBV28
TGTGCCAGCAGGGTCAGGGGGCTAACTAATGAAAAACTGTTTTTT	CASRVRGLTNEKLFF	once	TRBD1	TRBJ1-4	TRBV27
TGTGCCAGCAGTTCCATGGACAGGGGATCCTACGAGCAGTACTTC	CASSSMDRGSYEQYF	NA	TRBD1	TRBJ2-7	TRBV6-6
TGTGCCAGTAGTATAGGGACTCGGGGCACCGGGGAGCTGTTTTTT	CASSIGTRGTGELFF	NA	NA	TRBJ2-2	TRBV19
TGTGCCAGCAGCCCGGACGGGACACTCTATGGCTACACCTTC	CASSPDGTLYGYTF	NA	NA	TRBJ1-2	TRBV5-4
TGTGCCAGCAGCCGCCCGCTAAAAGAGACAGGGGGCGGGACTGAAGCTTTCTTT	CASSRPLKETGGGTEAFF	NA	TRBD1	TRBJ1-1	TRBV7-8